A single TCR beta chain is shown here with its context. CDR1 and CDR2 (germline): DFQATT, SNEGSKA (reference sequence). CDR3 length: 13 residues. The V and J ends lost 5 bases and 4 bases respectively, with 14 bases between them. This sample was included in a study of T cells in Graves' hyperthyroidism and ophthalmopathy. Amplification of TCR beta CDR3 regions was performed using RNA transcripts as template. Carried out on the TCR CDR3, a first-round RT-PCR used the HTBI primer set. TCRdb reanalysed the multiplex PCR reads using MiXCR and keeps one entry per CDR3 protein. The sample lists approximately 700,000 distinct CDR3 sequences; just under 45% were seen once.

J is TRBJ1-1 and V is TRBV20-1; D ambiguous. Sample: peripheral blood or thyroid tissue (not recorded which). The sequence derives from an adult man with Graves' disease, either hyperthyroidism or ophthalmopathy (not recorded which). CDR3 nucleotides: TGCAGTGCTGGAGGGCGTTCGGGCACTGAAGCTTTCTTT. Translating it yields CSAGGRSGTEAFF.